This T cell receptor (beta chain) derives from a study of read filtering for tumor transcriptome and immune sequencing. A word on this clonotype: Antigen: not known.

Molecular barcoded adaptors covering alpha/delta and beta/gamma chains were used on around 400 ng RNA. In TCRdb, the reads were re-called with MiXCR into one record per CDR3 protein. The sample gives fewer than 45,000 distinct CDR3 sequences, 13% of which show up once; 25% to 35% is in the top ten. With 6 bases clipped from V and 7 bases from J, the junction kept 12 bases outside the gene matches. Germline V gives CDR1 SGHTA, CDR2 FQGTGA. The CDR3 loop spans 15 amino acids. Study observations and caveats: Compared with RNA-seq, IR-seq gave much higher clonotype depth and reliability.

The rearrangement links TRBV7-3 to TRBJ2-1; 7 bases fit TRBD1. The TCR sequence derives from a donor aged 40 or older with multiple myeloma. The specimen was a population of CD138-negative cells sorted from bone marrow. CDR3 sequence: CASSFDRASRNEQFF. The CDR3 DNA reads as TGTGCCAGCAGTTTCGACAGGGCTTCGCGGAATGAGCAGTTCTTC.